These 13 T cell receptor beta chains were sequenced from one sample in a study of TIL therapy for anti-PD-1-resistant metastatic lung cancer. As to time point: pre-treatment sample, taken before nivolumab and TIL therapy. Pleural nodules or supraclavicular lymph nodes made up most of the excised metastases sampled. This was the immunoSEQ v3 assay. The table came from immunoSEQ multiplex PCR; TCRdb's copy has only in-frame clones and leaves some out. The table shows some 10,000 clones, with over 60% occurring only once. Sequences were derived from tumor tissue, sampled at baseline. The receptors here all came from a person between 25 and 80 years old with non-small cell lung cancer.

The CDR3, as DNA: TGTGCCAGCAGTTCCCCCTCCCCCGCGTCCCTTGAAGCTTTCTTT. It specifies CASSSPSPASLEAFF. This chain connects TRBV28 to TRBJ1-1; D gene uncertain. The length of the CDR3 is 15 residues. Trimming took 4 bases from V and 7 from J, leaving 19 bases between them. Germline V gene sequence: CDR1 MDHEN, CDR2 SYDVKM. The complete variable domain, with remaining parts taken from reference TRBV28 and TRBJ1-1, reads DVKVTQSSRYLVKRTGEKVFLECVQDMDHENMFWYRQDPGLGLRLIYFSYDVKMKEKGDIPEGYSVSREKKERFSLILESASTNQTSMYLCASSSPSPASLEAFFGQGTRLTVV.

This chain links TRBV28 with TRBJ1-2; 11 bases are shared with TRBD1. With V trimmed by 2 bases and J by 5 bases, 7 bases remained unmatched. CDR1 MDHEN and CDR2 SYDVKM come from the germline V gene. This CDR3 is 16 amino acids long. The CDR3 is CASSLLYGTGGYGYTF. The DNA of the CDR3 is TGTGCCAGCAGTTTACTTTATGGGACAGGGGGATATGGCTACACCTTC.

The chain recombines TRBV19 with TRBJ2-5, with D unresolved. V was pared by 5 bases and J by 3 bases, with 10 bases between. CDR3 length: 13 residues. Germline V CDR1 and CDR2: LNHDA, SQIVND (reference sequence). In DNA form, the CDR3 reads TGTGCCAGTAGTCGACAATACGAAGAGACCCAGTACTTC. Its translation: CASSRQYEETQYF. The full variable domain, rest sourced from reference TRBV19 and TRBJ2-5, is DGGITQSPKYLFRKEGQNVTLSCEQNLNHDAMYWYRQDPGQGLRLIYYSQIVNDFQKGDIAEGYSVSREKKESFPLTVTSAQKNPTAFYLCASSRQYEETQYFGPGTRLLVL.

V is TRBV4-3 and J is TRBJ1-2; D possibly corresponds to TRBD1 (6 bases). Germline CDR1 is LGHNA and CDR2 is YSLEER. The CDR3 contains 16 residues. Trimming removed 0 bases at V and 4 bases at J, with 15 bases between. The CDR3 reads CASSQDHGQLTYGYTF. The CDR3 DNA reads TGCGCCAGCAGCCAAGATCATGGACAGCTTACCTATGGCTACACCTTC.

This clone has just a few counts. The chain joins TRBV30 to TRBJ2-7, with D maybe TRBD1 (6 bases). V lost 1 base and J lost 0, with 7 bases in between. CDR1 is GTSNPN, CDR2 SVGIG, per germline (reference sequence). This CDR3 region has 13 residues. CDR3 amino acids: CAWSAGHSYEQYF. CDR3 nucleotides: TGTGCCTGGAGTGCGGGACACTCCTACGAGCAGTACTTC.

V and J are TRBV23-1 and TRBJ1-1; TRBD1 agrees at 7 bases. Being an ORF, TRBV23-1 has a function that is uncertain. V shed 4 bases and J 4 bases; nucleotides not matched to a gene: 15. The CDR3 spans 17 residues. The CDR3 loop is CASSRFGRQGRGTEAFF. The DNA for the CDR3 is TGCGCCAGCAGTCGGTTTGGGAGACAGGGAAGAGGCACTGAAGCTTTCTTT.

The gene calls are TRBV5-1 and TRBJ1-1; TRBD1 matches at 8 bases. Germline lookup yields CDR1 SGHRS and CDR2 YFSETQ. The CDR3 has 14 residues. The trim removed 2 bases at V and 2 bases at J, leaving 2 bases unmatched. The CDR3: CASSFQGANTEAFF. The CDR3 DNA reads as TGCGCCAGCAGCTTTCAGGGGGCAAACACTGAAGCTTTCTTT.

In this sample, this clone turned up once. The chain employs TRBV7-2 and TRBJ1-5; possibly TRBD1 for D (6 bases). Germline V gene data show CDR1 as SGHTA and CDR2 as FQGNSA. Trimming left V 1 base short and J 6 bases short, with 13 bases between. The CDR3 loop spans 15 amino acids. CDR3 in amino acids: CASSLEFGGGQPQHF. The CDR3 nucleotides are TGTGCCAGCAGCTTAGAATTTGGGGGCGGTCAGCCCCAGCATTTT.

The chain employs TRBV4-3 and TRBJ1-5, with 9 bases fitting TRBD1. The trim removed 1 base at V and 4 bases at J, leaving 2 bases unmatched. This CDR3 is built from 15 residues. Germline lookup yields CDR1 LGHNA and CDR2 YSLEER. The CDR3 bases are TGCGCCAGCAGCCAAGGGACAGGGGTTAATCAGCCCCAGCATTTT. Protein product: CASSQGTGVNQPQHF.

This chain uses TRBV5-6 with TRBJ1-3, with D tentatively TRBD1 (6 bases). V lost 7 bases and J lost 0, with 17 bases in between. There are 16 residues in the CDR3. Germline CDR1 and CDR2: SGHDT and YYEEEE. In DNA, the CDR3 is TGTGCCAGCTGCCGGGACACGGCGAACTCTGGAAACACCATATATTTT. Residues: CASCRDTANSGNTIYF.

The chain is built from TRBV28 and TRBJ1-5, with 10 bases lining up with TRBD1. Germline V gene sequence: CDR1 MDHEN, CDR2 SYDVKM. The ends lost 6 bases at V and 6 bases at J; junction bases unmatched: 8. CDR3 length: 15 residues. The CDR3 DNA reads as TGTGCCAGCAGCCACAGGACAGGGGGGAGTCAGCCCCAGCATTTT. Translated, it gives CASSHRTGGSQPQHF.

V is TRBV5-1 and J is TRBJ1-2, with D possibly being TRBD1 (5 bases). Looked up from germline, CDR1 is SGHRS and CDR2 is YFSETQ. Trimming pared 4 bases from V and 7 bases from J, leaving 14 bases between. The CDR3 has 13 amino acids. The CDR3 sequence: CASSPTEGPGYTF. The CDR3 nucleotides are TGCGCCAGCAGCCCAACAGAGGGACCTGGCTACACCTTC.

There are a few counts of this clone. The V and J genes are TRBV6-1 and TRBJ1-5; D perhaps matches TRBD1 (5 bases). There are 15 residues in the CDR3. Trimming took 7 bases from V and 6 from J, leaving 19 bases between them. Looked up from germline, CDR1 is MNHNS and CDR2 is SASEGT. In DNA form, the CDR3 reads TGTGCCAGCACCTTCCTCCGAGGGGAGGCTCAGCCCCAGCATTTT. Its translation: CASTFLRGEAQPQHF.